This section outlines one T cell receptor beta chain sequence together with its context. Its antigen remains unknown. Presence of unique molecular identifiers characterized the TCR beta cDNA libraries. TCRdb called the PCR reads again in MiXCR, with one record for every CDR3 protein. The sample has some 890,000 distinct CDR3 sequences, roughly 50% seen once. The data are from a study of post-analysis software for immune sequencing data. Germline trimming cut 9 bases from V and 9 bases from J; bases unmatched to any gene: 9. The CDR3 has 13 amino acids. Germline assignment: CDR1 LGHNT and CDR2 FRNRAP. Notes on the study in general: Comparison of patients with controls showed five TRBV segments more frequent in patients, TRBV5-6, TRBV5-1 and TRBV20-1 among them.

This chain connects TRBV12-5 to TRBJ2-4, with 9 nucleotides matching TRBD1. Sequenced input: blood. The source of this sequence is a girl aged 10 to 17 with multiple sclerosis. In DNA, the CDR3 is TGTGCTAGCAAGACAGGGGGGGGAGGCATTCAGTACTTC. As protein: CASKTGGGGIQYF.